The present entry profiles one TCR beta chain with its context. Per germline, CDR1 LNHDA and CDR2 SQIVND (reference sequence). This CDR3 is 15 amino acids long. Trimming stripped 1 base from V and 2 bases from J, with 10 bases between. In the authors' workflow: Reference gene primers were amplified, and this amplification served to estimate nucleated cell counts. Profiled with immunoSEQ multiplex PCR; TCRdb holds only in-frame clones, not every one. That table gives V, J and clone size, and the DNA gave D and trimming. The top ten clones hold 11% to 15% of a sample with 85,000 to 120,000 clones, approximately 80% of them seen once. The data stem from a study of blood T cell repertoires in COVID-19. The overall study: From the United States, Italy and Spain came samples of acute and convalescent COVID-19. In each case, the material was cDNA or gDNA derived from T cells, B-cell-depleted T cells, or PBMCs.

Sequenced sample: peripheral blood. The sequence was obtained from a woman aged 60-75 years with acute or convalescent COVID-19. This chain joins TRBV19 and TRBJ2-3; tentative D call: TRBD1 (6 bases). The DNA of the CDR3 is TGTGCCAGTAGTATAGCAGGGACAATCACAGATACGCAGTATTTT. Its translation: CASSIAGTITDTQYF.